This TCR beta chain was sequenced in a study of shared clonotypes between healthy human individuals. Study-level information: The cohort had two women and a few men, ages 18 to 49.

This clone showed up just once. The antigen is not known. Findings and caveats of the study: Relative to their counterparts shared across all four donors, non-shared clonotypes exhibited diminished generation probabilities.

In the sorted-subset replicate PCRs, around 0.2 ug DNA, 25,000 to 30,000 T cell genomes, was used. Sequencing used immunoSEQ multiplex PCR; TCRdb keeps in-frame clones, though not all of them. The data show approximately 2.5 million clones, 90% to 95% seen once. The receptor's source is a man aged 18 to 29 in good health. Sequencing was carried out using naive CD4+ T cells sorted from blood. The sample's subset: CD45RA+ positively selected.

The CDR3 coding sequence is TGCGCCAGCAGCATAGGACTAGCGGGGGGGCCAACAGATACGCAGTATTTT. Its protein product is CASSIGLAGGPTDTQYF. The chain recombines TRBV5-1 with TRBJ2-3; TRBD2 matches at 15 bases. Losses at the gene ends were 4 bases for V and 3 bases for J; bases not matched to a gene: 6. The CDR3 is 17 residues long. Per germline, CDR1 SGHRS and CDR2 YFSETQ.